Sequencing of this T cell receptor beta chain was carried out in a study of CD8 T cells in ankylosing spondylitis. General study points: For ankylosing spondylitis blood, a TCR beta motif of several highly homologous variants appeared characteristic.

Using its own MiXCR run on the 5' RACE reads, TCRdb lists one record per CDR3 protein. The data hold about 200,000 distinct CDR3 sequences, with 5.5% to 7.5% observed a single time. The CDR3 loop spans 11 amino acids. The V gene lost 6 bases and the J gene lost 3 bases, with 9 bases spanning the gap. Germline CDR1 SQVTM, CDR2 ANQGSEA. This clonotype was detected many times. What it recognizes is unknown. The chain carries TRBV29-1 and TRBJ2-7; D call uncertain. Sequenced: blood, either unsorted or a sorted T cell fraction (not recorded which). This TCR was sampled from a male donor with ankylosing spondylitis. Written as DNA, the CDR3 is TGCAGCGTCAGAGGTCGCTACGAGCAGTACTTC. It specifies CSVRGRYEQYF.